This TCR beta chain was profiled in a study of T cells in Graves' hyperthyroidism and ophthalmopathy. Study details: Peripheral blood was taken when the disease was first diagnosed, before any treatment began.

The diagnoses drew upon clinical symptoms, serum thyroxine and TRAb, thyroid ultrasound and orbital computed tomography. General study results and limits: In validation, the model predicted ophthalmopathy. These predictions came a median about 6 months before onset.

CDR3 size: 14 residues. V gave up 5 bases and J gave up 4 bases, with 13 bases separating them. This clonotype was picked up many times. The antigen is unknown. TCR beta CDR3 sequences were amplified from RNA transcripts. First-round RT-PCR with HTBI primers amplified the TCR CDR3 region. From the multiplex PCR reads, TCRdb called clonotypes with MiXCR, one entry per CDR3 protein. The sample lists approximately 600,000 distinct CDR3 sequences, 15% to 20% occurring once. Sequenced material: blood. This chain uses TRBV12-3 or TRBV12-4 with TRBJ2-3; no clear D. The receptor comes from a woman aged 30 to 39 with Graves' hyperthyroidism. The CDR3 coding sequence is TGTGCCAGCAGTAAACTGAGCCCCCCAGATACGCAGTATTTT. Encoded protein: CASSKLSPPDTQYF.